One sample yielded the 11 T cell receptor beta chains listed below, sequenced in a study of shared clonotypes between healthy human individuals. Only in-frame clones appear in the TCRdb table, and some are missing; sequencing was by immunoSEQ multiplex PCR. The sample has roughly 2.4 million clones; around 95% are singletons. Sequencing was carried out using naive CD4+ T cells sorted from blood. Specified subset: CD45RA+ positively selected. Receptors were obtained from a man younger than 35 in good health.

The chain's CDR3 is CASSPREGGPYEQYF. CDR3 in DNA: TGTGCCAGTAGTCCCAGGGAGGGAGGGCCTTACGAGCAGTACTTC. The V and J genes are TRBV19 and TRBJ2-7; 7 nucleotides line up with TRBD2. Germline CDR1 LNHDA, CDR2 SQIVND (reference sequence). Trimming took 5 bases from V and 4 from J; bases not matched to a gene: 11. There are 15 residues in the CDR3.

V and J are TRBV10-3 and TRBJ2-3; 9 bases agree with TRBD2. Germline assignment: CDR1 ENHRY and CDR2 SYGVKD. The trim removed 7 bases at V and 0 bases at J, leaving 5 bases unmatched. This CDR3 has 15 residues. In nucleotides, the CDR3 is TGTGCCATCACCCCCGGACTAGCGAGCACAGATACGCAGTATTTT. It is translated as CAITPGLASTDTQYF.

This chain joins TRBV5-1 and TRBJ2-1; TRBD2 matches at 7 bases. The junction had 8 bases not matched to a gene; V was cut back by 0 bases and J by 8 bases. Germline lookup yields CDR1 SGHRS and CDR2 YFSETQ. The CDR3 loop spans 15 amino acids. In DNA, the CDR3 is TGCGCCAGCAGCTTGGGGCGGGAGAGGATCGATGAGCAGTTCTTC. Its translation is CASSLGRERIDEQFF.

The chain employs TRBV18 and TRBJ2-1; tentatively, D is TRBD2 (6 bases). The V end was cut by 0 bases, the J end by 8 bases, with 11 bases between. CDR3 length equals 14 residues. The V gene's germline CDR1 is KGHSH and CDR2 LQKENI. Here the CDR3 DNA reads TGTGCCAGCTCACCACCGGCTAGCGTGCATGAGCAGTTCTTC. This translates into CASSPPASVHEQFF.

V usage is TRBV5-8 and J usage is TRBJ1-2; unclear D gene. This CDR3 contains 12 residues. The V gene's germline CDR1 is SGHTS and CDR2 YDEGEE. Deletions cut 1 base from V and 5 bases from J, with 6 bases between. The CDR3 nucleotides read TGTGCCAGCAGCTTGCAAGCATATGGCTACACCTTC. Translating gives CASSLQAYGYTF.

The chain links TRBV27 to TRBJ2-7; either TRBD1 or TRBD2 may fit D (5 bases each). This CDR3 has 16 amino acids. V was trimmed by 0 bases and J by 0 bases, leaving 12 bases between them. Looked up from germline, CDR1 is MNHEY and CDR2 is SMNVEV (reference sequence). CDR3 protein: CASSLSEGLSSYEQYF. CDR3 DNA: TGTGCCAGCAGTTTATCAGAGGGGTTAAGCTCCTACGAGCAGTACTTC.

The chain joins TRBV10-1 to TRBJ2-7; D ambiguous. The germline V gene encodes CDR1 WNHNN and CDR2 SYGVQD (reference sequence). V lost 1 base to trimming and J lost 0 bases, with 4 bases between them. This CDR3 is 13 amino acids long. CDR3 protein: CASSEYPSYEQYF. The CDR3 coding sequence is TGCGCCAGCAGTGAGTACCCCTCCTACGAGCAGTACTTC.

On this clone: Within the sample, other DNA sequences also encode this same CDR3. This chain connects TRBV10-3 to TRBJ2-3; no clear D gene. CDR1 is ENHRY and CDR2 is SYGVKD in the germline V gene. V was pared by 2 bases and J by 5 bases, with 8 bases between. The CDR3 sequence is 13 residues long. The DNA for the CDR3 is TGTGCCATCAGTGAGGGCCGAGGAGATACGCAGTATTTT. It codes for CAISEGRGDTQYF.

This sequence joins TRBV10-3 and TRBJ1-2; D is perhaps TRBD1 (6 bases). The germline V gene encodes CDR1 ENHRY and CDR2 SYGVKD. Deletions cut 7 bases from V and 4 bases from J, with 13 bases between. The CDR3 extends over 13 amino acids. CDR3 sequence (DNA): TGTGCCATCAATAAGGGGGAGGGCTATGGCTACACCTTC. Amino acids: CAINKGEGYGYTF.

The chain carries TRBV6-6 and TRBJ1-6, with unresolved D. Germline V lookup: CDR1 MNHNY, CDR2 SVGAGI (reference sequence). V was clipped by 6 bases and J by 7 bases, with 13 bases between them. This CDR3 spans 14 amino acids. CDR3 nucleotide sequence: TGTGCCAGCAGGACTCTCCAGGCCAATTCACCCCTCCACTTT. Encoded protein: CASRTLQANSPLHF.

This sequence joins TRBV11-3 and TRBJ2-7; weak D call: TRBD1 (6 bases). This CDR3 has 14 residues. Germline CDR1 and CDR2: SGHNT and YENEEA. The ends were cut back, 5 bases at V and 1 base at J, with 12 bases in the middle. The CDR3 nucleotides read TGTGCCAGCAGCGGAGACAGGACGTCCTACGAGCAGTACTTC. Its translation: CASSGDRTSYEQYF.